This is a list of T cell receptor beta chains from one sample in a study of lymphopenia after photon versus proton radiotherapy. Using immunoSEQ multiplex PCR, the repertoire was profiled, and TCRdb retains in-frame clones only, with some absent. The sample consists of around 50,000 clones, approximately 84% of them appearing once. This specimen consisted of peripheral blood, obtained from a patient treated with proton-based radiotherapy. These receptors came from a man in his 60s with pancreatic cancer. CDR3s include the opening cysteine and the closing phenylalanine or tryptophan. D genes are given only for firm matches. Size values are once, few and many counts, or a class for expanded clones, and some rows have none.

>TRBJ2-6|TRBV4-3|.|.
CASSQGLGLGVSGANVLTF
TGCGCCAGCAGCCAAGGACTGGGCCTAGGGGTCTCTGGGGCCAACGTCCTGACTTTC
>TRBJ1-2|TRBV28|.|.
CASRDANYGYTF
TGTGCCAGCAGGGACGCCAACTATGGCTACACCTTC
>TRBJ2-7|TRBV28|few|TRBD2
CASGQGGREYEQYF
TGTGCCAGCGGCCAGGGTGGGAGGGAGTACGAGCAGTACTTC
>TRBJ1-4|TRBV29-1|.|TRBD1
CSVGLTGATNEKLFF
TGCAGCGTTGGGCTTACAGGGGCAACTAATGAAAAACTGTTTTTT
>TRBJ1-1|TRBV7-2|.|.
CASSLGAYMTTEAFF
TGTGCCAGCAGCTTAGGGGCGTACATGACCACTGAAGCTTTCTTT
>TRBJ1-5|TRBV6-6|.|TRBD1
CASRVQGGQPQHF
TGTGCCAGCAGAGTACAGGGGGGTCAGCCCCAGCATTTT
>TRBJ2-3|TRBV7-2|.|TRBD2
CASRWGAGGLTDTQYF
TGTGCCAGCAGGTGGGGGGCGGGAGGCCTCACAGATACGCAGTATTTT
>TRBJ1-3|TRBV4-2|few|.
CASSQDTRGNTIYF
TGTGCCAGCAGCCAAGATACACGAGGAAACACCATATATTTT
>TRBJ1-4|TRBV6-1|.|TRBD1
CASSQGKANEKLFF
TGTGCCAGCTCACAGGGGAAGGCTAATGAAAAACTGTTTTTT
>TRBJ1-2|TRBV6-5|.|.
CASSYNSRRDYGYTF
TGTGCCAGCAGTTACAATTCCAGGCGGGACTATGGCTACACCTTC
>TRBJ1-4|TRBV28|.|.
CASSLFREKLFF
TGTGCCAGCAGTTTATTCCGAGAAAAACTGTTTTTT
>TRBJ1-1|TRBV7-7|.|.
CASSLSENTEAFF
TGTGCTAGCAGCTTATCAGAAAACACTGAAGCTTTCTTT
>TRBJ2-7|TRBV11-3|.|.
CASSRPRAQAYEQYF
TGTGCCAGCAGCCGACCCAGGGCCCAGGCCTACGAGCAGTACTTC
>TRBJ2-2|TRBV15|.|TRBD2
CATSRDQRTSGPTGELFF
TGTGCCACCAGCAGAGATCAGCGGACTAGCGGGCCGACCGGGGAGCTGTTTTTT
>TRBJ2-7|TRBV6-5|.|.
CASSLSGSSYEQYF
TGTGCCAGCAGTCTTAGCGGTAGCTCCTACGAGCAGTACTTC
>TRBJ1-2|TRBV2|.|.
CASSDRYGYTF
TGTGCCAGCAGTGATCGGTATGGCTACACCTTC
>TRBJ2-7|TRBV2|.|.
CASRPTEYEQYF
TGTGCCAGCAGGCCCACAGAATACGAGCAGTACTTC
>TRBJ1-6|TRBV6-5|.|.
CASKLLGRPLHF
TGTGCCAGCAAACTCCTGGGGAGACCCCTCCACTTT
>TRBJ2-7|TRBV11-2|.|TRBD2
CASRNLRGRTSYEQYF
TGTGCCAGCAGAAATCTACGCGGGAGGACATCCTACGAGCAGTACTTC
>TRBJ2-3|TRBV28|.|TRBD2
CASSQAGAVDTQYF
TGTGCCAGCAGTCAAGCGGGGGCGGTCGATACGCAGTATTTT
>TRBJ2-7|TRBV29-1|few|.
CSASRDRGEQYF
TGCAGCGCCTCCAGGGATCGGGGGGAGCAGTACTTC
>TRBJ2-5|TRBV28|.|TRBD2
CASSLTSGGQETQYF
TGTGCCAGCAGTTTGACTAGCGGGGGCCAAGAGACCCAGTACTTC